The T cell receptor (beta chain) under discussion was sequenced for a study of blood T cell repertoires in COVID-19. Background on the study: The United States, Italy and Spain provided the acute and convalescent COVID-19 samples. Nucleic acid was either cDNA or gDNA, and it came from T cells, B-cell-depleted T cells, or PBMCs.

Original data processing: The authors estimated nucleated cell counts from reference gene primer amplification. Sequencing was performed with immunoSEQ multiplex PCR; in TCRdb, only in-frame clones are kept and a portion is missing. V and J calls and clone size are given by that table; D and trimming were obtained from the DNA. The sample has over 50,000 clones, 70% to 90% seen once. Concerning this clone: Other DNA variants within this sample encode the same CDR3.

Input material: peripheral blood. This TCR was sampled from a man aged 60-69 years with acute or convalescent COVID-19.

In DNA form, the CDR3 reads TGCGCCAGCAGCTTAGACAGGGGAACTGAAGCTTTCTTT. Amino acid sequence: CASSLDRGTEAFF. The chain couples TRBV5-1 to TRBJ1-1, with 8 nucleotides matching TRBD1. The CDR3 length is 13 residues. V shed 2 bases, J shed 5 bases, and the junction held 2 bases outside the gene matches. Germline V lookup: CDR1 SGHRS, CDR2 YFSETQ.